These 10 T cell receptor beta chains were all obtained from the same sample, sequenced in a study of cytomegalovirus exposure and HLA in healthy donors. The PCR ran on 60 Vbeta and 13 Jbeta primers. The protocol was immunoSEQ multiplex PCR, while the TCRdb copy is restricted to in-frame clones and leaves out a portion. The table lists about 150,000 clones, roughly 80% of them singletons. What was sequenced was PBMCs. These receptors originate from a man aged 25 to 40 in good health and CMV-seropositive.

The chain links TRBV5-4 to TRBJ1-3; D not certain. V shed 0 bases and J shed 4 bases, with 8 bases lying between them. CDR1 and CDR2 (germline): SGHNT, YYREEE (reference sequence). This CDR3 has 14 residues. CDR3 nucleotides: TGTGCCAGCAGCTTGGACGGGGTCGGAAACACCATATATTTT. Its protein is CASSLDGVGNTIYF. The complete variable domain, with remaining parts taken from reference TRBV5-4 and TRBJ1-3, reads ETGVTQSPTHLIKTRGQQVTLRCSSQSGHNTVSWYQQALGQGPQFIFQYYREEENGRGNFPPRFSGLQFPNYSSELNVNALELDDSALYLCASSLDGVGNTIYFGEGSWLTVV.

CDR3 amino acids: CASSIGTGTDQPQHF. DNA for the CDR3: TGTGCCAGCAGTATCGGGACAGGGACGGATCAGCCCCAGCATTTT. The rearrangement joins TRBV6-5 to TRBJ1-5, with 9 bases aligning to TRBD1. V shed 5 bases and J 5 bases; nucleotides not matched to a gene: 7. Germline CDR1 MNHEY, CDR2 SVGAGI. This CDR3 contains 15 residues.

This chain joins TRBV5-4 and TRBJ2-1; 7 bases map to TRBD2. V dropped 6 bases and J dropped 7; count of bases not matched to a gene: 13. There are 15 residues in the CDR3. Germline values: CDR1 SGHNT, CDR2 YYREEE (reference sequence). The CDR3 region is CASTLGGGAGNEQFF. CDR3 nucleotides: TGTGCCAGCACCCTGGGGGGGGGAGCAGGGAATGAGCAGTTCTTC.

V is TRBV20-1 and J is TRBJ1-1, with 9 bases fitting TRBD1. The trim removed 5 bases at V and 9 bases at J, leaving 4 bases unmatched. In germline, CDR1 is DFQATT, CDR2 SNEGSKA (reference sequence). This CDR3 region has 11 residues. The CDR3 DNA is TGCAGTGCTTACGACAGGGGGAAAGCTTTCTTT. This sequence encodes CSAYDRGKAFF.

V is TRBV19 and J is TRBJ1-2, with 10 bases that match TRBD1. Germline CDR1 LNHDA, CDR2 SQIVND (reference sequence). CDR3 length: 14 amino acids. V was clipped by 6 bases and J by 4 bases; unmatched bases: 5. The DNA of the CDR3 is TGTGCCAGTAGCCGACAGGGGGCTCCCTATGGCTACACCTTC. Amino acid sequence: CASSRQGAPYGYTF.

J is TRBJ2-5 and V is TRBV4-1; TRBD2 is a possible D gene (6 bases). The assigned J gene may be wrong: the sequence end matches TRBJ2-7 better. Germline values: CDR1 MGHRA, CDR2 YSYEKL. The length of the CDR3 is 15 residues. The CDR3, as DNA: TGCGCCAGCAGCCAAGCGCCCCTAGCGTCTTACGAGCAGTACTTC. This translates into CASSQAPLASYEQYF.

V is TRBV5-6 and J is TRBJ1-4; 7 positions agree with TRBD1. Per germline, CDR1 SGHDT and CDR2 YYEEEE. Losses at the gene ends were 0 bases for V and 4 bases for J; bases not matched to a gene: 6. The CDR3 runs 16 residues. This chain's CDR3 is CASSLGQGSLNEKLFF. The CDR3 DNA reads TGTGCCAGCAGCTTGGGACAGGGATCGCTTAATGAAAAACTGTTTTTT.

The CDR3, as DNA: TGTGCCAGCAGCAGGACTAGCGGGAGGCCCAATGAGCAGTTCTTC. It is translated as CASSRTSGRPNEQFF. The chain uses TRBV5-4 and TRBJ2-1, with TRBD2 identical over 14 bases. Germline V lookup: CDR1 SGHNT, CDR2 YYREEE (reference sequence). The CDR3 runs 15 residues. Losses at the gene ends were 4 bases for V and 6 bases for J; bases not matched to a gene: 3.

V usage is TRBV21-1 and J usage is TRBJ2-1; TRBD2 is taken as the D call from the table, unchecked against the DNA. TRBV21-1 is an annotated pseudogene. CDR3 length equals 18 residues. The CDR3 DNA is TGTGCCAGCGCTTCGACTAGCGGGGGGGGTTGCTCCTACAATGAGCAGTTCTTC. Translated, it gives CASASTSGGGCSYNEQFF.

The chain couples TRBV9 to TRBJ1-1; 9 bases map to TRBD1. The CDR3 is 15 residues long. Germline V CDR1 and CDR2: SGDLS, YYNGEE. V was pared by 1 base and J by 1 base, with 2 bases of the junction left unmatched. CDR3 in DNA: TGTGCCAGCAGCGTACAGGACAGGGGGAACACTGAAGCTTTCTTT. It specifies CASSVQDRGNTEAFF.